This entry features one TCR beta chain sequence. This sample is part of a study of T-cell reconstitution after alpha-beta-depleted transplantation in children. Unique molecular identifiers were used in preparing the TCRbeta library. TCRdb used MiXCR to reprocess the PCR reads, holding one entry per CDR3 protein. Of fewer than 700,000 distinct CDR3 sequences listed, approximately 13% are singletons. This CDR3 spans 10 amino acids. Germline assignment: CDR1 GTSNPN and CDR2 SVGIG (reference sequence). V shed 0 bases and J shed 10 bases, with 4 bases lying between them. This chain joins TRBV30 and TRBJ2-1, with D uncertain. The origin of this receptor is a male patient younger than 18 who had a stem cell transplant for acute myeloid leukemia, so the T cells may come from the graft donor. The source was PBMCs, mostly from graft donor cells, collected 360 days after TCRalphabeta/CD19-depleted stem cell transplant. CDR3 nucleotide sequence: TGTGCCTGGAGTGTAACCGAGCAGTTCTTC. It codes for CAWSVTEQFF. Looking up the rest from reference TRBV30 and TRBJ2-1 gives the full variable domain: SQTIHQWPATLVQPVGSPLSLECTVEGTSNPNLYWYRQAAGRGLQLLFYSVGIGQISSEVPQNLSASRPQDRQFILSSKKLLLSDSGFYLCAWSVTEQFFGPGTRLTVL.